Below, 18 T cell receptor beta chains from the same sample are listed, as sequenced in a study of vaccination and CD4 T cells after COVID-19. Treatment noted: roughly ten-day PBMC culture with coronavirus spike peptide pools or control peptides (ViraFEST assay). Unexposed donor CD4+ T cells predated the COVID-19 pandemic, collected 2011-2018. The study sequenced cultured CD4+ T cell DNA using the Oncomine TCR Beta short-read assay. Genomic DNA was isolated from cultured CD4+ T cells. TCRdb itself ran the PCR reads through MiXCR, one entry per CDR3 protein. The sample records about 9,600 distinct CDR3 sequences, around 35% being singletons. The antigens of these receptors remain unknown. The sample consisted of CD4+ T cells from blood, cultured in vitro. These receptors were taken from a human donor in good health.

In this sample, this clonotype turned up once. V and J are TRBV29-1 and TRBJ2-4; tentative D call: TRBD1 (6 bases). Germline CDR1 is SQVTM and CDR2 is ANQGSEA. The CDR3 loop spans 13 amino acids. V was clipped by 7 bases and J by 5 bases, with 15 bases between them. CDR3 sequence: CSAGMAGENIQYF. The CDR3 DNA reads TGCAGCGCCGGCATGGCAGGGGAAAACATTCAGTACTTC.

The chain joins TRBV7-9 to TRBJ2-7, with 8 bases lining up with TRBD1. This CDR3 is built from 17 residues. The germline gives CDR1 SEHNR, CDR2 FQNEAQ (reference sequence). V was clipped by 0 bases and J by 0 bases; unmatched bases: 7. The CDR3: CASSLAPGTGSSYEQYF. CDR3 DNA sequence: TGTGCCAGCAGCTTAGCGCCCGGGACAGGTAGCTCCTACGAGCAGTACTTC. The variable domain in full, completed from reference TRBV7-9 and TRBJ2-7, reads DTGVSQNPRHKITKRGQNVTFRCDPISEHNRLYWYRQTLGQGPEFLTYFQNEAQLEKSRLLSDRFSAERPKGSFSTLEIQRTEQGDSAMYLCASSLAPGTGSSYEQYFGPGTRLTVT.

This clonotype was seen only a few times. The chain uses TRBV6-1 and TRBJ2-1; D perhaps matches TRBD2 (5 bases). Germline V CDR1 and CDR2: MNHNS, SASEGT. With 5 bases removed from V and 9 bases from J, the gap between germline ends came to 8 bases. The CDR3 is 11 residues long. In DNA, the CDR3 is TGTGCCAGCAGTCGGGATGGTGAGCAGTTCTTC. Translating it yields CASSRDGEQFF.

This clonotype has only one observation. The gene calls are TRBV24-1 and TRBJ2-3; D unclear. The ends were cut back, 7 bases at V and 7 bases at J, with 8 bases in the middle. CDR3 length: 11 residues. CDR1 and CDR2 (germline): KGHDR, SFDVKD. The CDR3 DNA reads as TGTGCCACCAGCGTGGACCATACGCAGTATTTT. Protein sequence: CATSVDHTQYF.

The chain is built from TRBV6-2 or TRBV6-3 and TRBJ2-7; 13 nucleotides line up with TRBD2. CDR1 is MNHEY, CDR2 SVGEGT, per germline. The CDR3 contains 17 residues. With 5 bases clipped from V and 3 bases from J, the junction kept 10 bases outside the gene matches. CDR3 sequence: CASSPWVRLAGGYEQYF. The CDR3 DNA reads TGTGCCAGCAGTCCCTGGGTTCGACTAGCGGGAGGCTACGAGCAGTACTTC.

The gene calls are TRBV30 and TRBJ1-5; maybe TRBD1 (5 bases). CDR1 and CDR2 (germline): GTSNPN, SVGIG (reference sequence). Trimming took off 5 bases at V and 4 bases at J, with 12 bases between the two ends. CDR3 length: 13 residues. The CDR3 reads CAWAEDSNQPQHF. The CDR3, as DNA: TGTGCCTGGGCGGAAGACAGTAATCAGCCCCAGCATTTT.

This clonotype was picked up a small number of times. The V call is TRBV10-3, the J call TRBJ2-7; D remains ambiguous. V lost 0 bases to trimming and J lost 0 bases, with 3 bases between them. Germline assignment: CDR1 ENHRY and CDR2 SYGVKD. This CDR3 is 13 amino acids long. This chain's CDR3 is CAISESTSYEQYF. CDR3 in DNA: TGTGCCATCAGTGAGTCGACCTCCTACGAGCAGTACTTC.

V is TRBV5-1 and J is TRBJ1-5; TRBD1 matches 8 bases. Germline V CDR1 and CDR2: SGHRS, YFSETQ. Losses at the gene ends were 1 base for V and 6 bases for J; bases not matched to a gene: 6. This CDR3 comprises 15 residues. The CDR3, as DNA: TGCGCCAGCAGCTTGACGTCAGGGGGCCGTCAGCCCCAGCATTTT. It encodes CASSLTSGGRQPQHF.

This sequence joins TRBV27 and TRBJ2-7; 7 bases fit TRBD2. Germline CDR1 is MNHEY and CDR2 is SMNVEV (reference sequence). Unmatched junction bases numbered 8, after V lost 6 bases and J lost 3 bases. The CDR3 is 14 amino acids. DNA for the CDR3: TGTGCCAGCAGCCCCGTTAGCGGGTACTACGAGCAGTACTTC. This encodes CASSPVSGYYEQYF.

The rearrangement joins TRBV5-8 to TRBJ1-1; D possibly corresponds to TRBD1 (6 bases). The CDR3 extends over 14 amino acids. V was clipped by 2 bases and J by 5 bases, with 13 bases between them. Germline lookup yields CDR1 SGHTS and CDR2 YDEGEE. CDR3 nucleotides: TGTGCCAGCAGCTTATTCAGGGGAGGGACTGAAGCTTTCTTT. Translating it yields CASSLFRGGTEAFF.

The chain combines TRBV2 with TRBJ1-5; D is ambiguous. V dropped 8 bases and J dropped 2 bases, with 10 bases sitting between them. CDR3 length: 13 residues. Germline values: CDR1 SNHLY, CDR2 FYNNEI. The CDR3 loop is CASGLVGNQPQHF. The CDR3 DNA reads as TGTGCCAGCGGTCTGGTCGGCAATCAGCCCCAGCATTTT.

This clonotype ranks as medium-sized (0.01 to 0.1%). The V and J genes are TRBV28 and TRBJ1-6; D not certain. CDR3 length equals 13 residues. The germline V gene has CDR1 MDHEN and CDR2 SYDVKM. Between the trimmed V and J ends, which lost 11 bases and 4 bases, there was a span of 12 bases. The CDR3 here is CAVGSSYNSPLHF. DNA for the CDR3: TGTGCCGTAGGCTCGTCGTATAATTCACCCCTCCACTTT.

DNA of the CDR3: TGTGCCAGCAGCTTAGAAGGCCGGGCGTATGAGCAGTTCTTC. Amino acid sequence: CASSLEGRAYEQFF. The chain is built from TRBV7-2 and TRBJ2-1, with D unclear. V was trimmed by 1 base and J by 8 bases, leaving 12 bases between them. The CDR3 is 14 amino acids. The germline V gene has CDR1 SGHTA and CDR2 FQGNSA. Combining the CDR3 with reference TRBV7-2 and TRBJ2-1 gives the whole variable domain GAGVSQSPSNKVTEKGKDVELRCDPISGHTALYWYRQSLGQGLEFLIYFQGNSAPDKSGLPSDRFSAERTGGSVSTLTIQRTQQEDSAVYLCASSLEGRAYEQFFGPGTRLTVL.

This rearrangement joins TRBV19 to TRBJ1-5, with a tentative D call TRBD1 (5 bases). The CDR3 totals 14 residues. V was pared by 3 bases and J by 7 bases, with 13 bases between. Germline V CDR1 and CDR2: LNHDA, SQIVND (reference sequence). The CDR3 here is CASSMGTPPQPQHF. CDR3 bases: TGTGCCAGTAGTATGGGGACCCCGCCCCAGCCCCAGCATTTT.

The rearrangement joins TRBV21-1 to TRBJ2-3; the table's D call TRBD1 went unverified against the DNA. TRBV21-1 is marked as a pseudogene. The CDR3 runs to 12 residues. The CDR3 protein is CATLTRGDTQYF. CDR3 sequence (DNA): TGTGCCACCCTTACCAGGGGAGATACGCAGTATTTT.

This clonotype has a handful of counts. The genes are TRBV24-1 and TRBJ2-5; 11 bases map to TRBD1. The trim removed 4 bases at V and 4 bases at J, leaving 7 bases unmatched. Germline V gene lookup returns CDR1 KGHDR and CDR2 SFDVKD. The CDR3 runs 16 residues. The CDR3 coding sequence is TGTGCCACCAGTGACACCGGGACAGGGGGACGAGAGACCCAGTACTTC. This sequence encodes CATSDTGTGGRETQYF.

Notes on this clonotype: A read error may produce the germline difference seen at one junction end. The chain carries TRBV7-7 and TRBJ2-3, with TRBD1 identical over 9 bases. The CDR3 has 14 residues. CDR1 and CDR2 (germline): SSHAT, FNYEAQ (reference sequence). CDR3 protein: CASSLGQGPDTQYF. In nucleotides, the CDR3 is TGTGCTAGCAGCTTAGGACAGGGGCCTGATACGCAGTATTTT.

In its sample, this clonotype was seen a few times. The rearrangement joins TRBV28 to TRBJ2-7; D is tentatively TRBD1 or TRBD2 (6 bases each). The V gene's germline CDR1 is MDHEN and CDR2 SYDVKM. This CDR3 region has 13 residues. Trimming left V 9 bases short and J 4 bases short, with 16 bases between. CDR3 bases: TGTGCCAGTTGGGGGGCGCCGAGGTACGAGCAGTACTTC. Translating it yields CASWGAPRYEQYF.